The present TCR beta chain was sequenced within a study of shared clonotypes between healthy human individuals. About the research overall: Three plates were used per donor for CD4 naive, three for CD4 memory, two for CD8 naive and one for CD8 memory. Study outcomes and limitations: Some clonotypes were shared by all four sorted-subset donors, while others were not shared. The non-shared ones had lower generation probabilities than the shared ones.

Comment on this clone: Antigen specificity is unknown.

This CDR3 is built from 16 residues. From germline, CDR1 is SGDLS and CDR2 YYNGEE. The germline V and J ends were trimmed by 3 bases and 6 bases, with 21 bases remaining between them. Source study methods: Junction-only sequences produced by ImmunoSEQ had no quality scores, so filtering differed. Libraries were prepared by immunoSEQ multiplex PCR; TCRdb keeps only in-frame clonotypes and omits some of them. V and J calls and clone size are those listed in that table; D and trimming were worked out from the DNA. The sample lists 800,000 to 1,200,000 clones, 70% to 80% seen once, with approximately 0.5% in the top ten. Partitioning of CD4+ cells yielded a CD45RA+ naive subset and a CD45RA-negative memory subset.

Material: memory CD4+ T cells from PBMCs. The subset: CD45RA-negative fraction. The rearrangement links TRBV9 to TRBJ1-1, with D perhaps TRBD1 (6 bases). This receptor was obtained from a man in his late teens or twenties in good health. Some clones in this sample may be carry-over from other donors' samples. CDR3 in DNA: TGTGCCAGCAGCGCCACCCCTAGGGGGGGCGACGCTGAAGCTTTCTTT. Residues: CASSATPRGGDAEAFF.